This entry concerns a single T cell receptor delta chain. Its antigen is as yet unknown. Germline V lookup: CDR1 TSWWSYY, CDR2 QGS. The CDR3 is 19 residues long. V gave up 7 bases and J gave up 3 bases; unmatched junction bases: 19. This entry is derived from a study of Vδ1+ human thymocytes. Findings and caveats of the study: Highly polyclonal TRG and TRD repertoires with Gaussian CDR3 length distributions appeared in thymus. The authors advised highly purified populations and single-cell validation. Around 18% of thymic delta-chain sequences were Vdelta2, with few Vdelta3, unlike blood Vdelta1+ controls.

After alphabeta T cell depletion, CD3+ Vdelta1+ Vdelta2- thymocytes were sorted. Extracted RNA was reverse transcribed into cDNA. CDR3 amplicons came from multiplex PCR with pooled V-gene forward and constant-region reverse primers. TCRdb processed the multiplex PCR reads again with the CATT caller. Of fewer than 30,000 delta-chain clones listed, more than 6.5% are singletons. The chain links TRDV1 to TRDJ1, with 11 bases lining up with TRDD3. The clonotype originates from a girl under three years old who had congenital heart surgery. Specimen: Vdelta1+ gamma-delta thymocytes from the thymus. Subset in this sample: FACS-sorted CD3+ TCRalphabeta- TCRVdelta1+ TCRVdelta2- thymocytes. DNA of the CDR3: TGTGCTCTTGTTTTCCCTCCTACTTGTACTGGGGGATATGCCGATAAACTCATCTTT. Translated: CALVFPPTCTGGYADKLIF.